This entry is about one T cell receptor (beta chain). Its antigen is not identified. This sample includes further DNA sequences coding for the same CDR3. The primer mix had 60 Vbeta and 13 Jbeta primers. Clones were sequenced by immunoSEQ multiplex PCR, and TCRdb holds only the in-frame ones, with some missing. Here the sample spans 130,000 or so clones, 75% to 85% being singletons. This entry comes from a study of cytomegalovirus exposure and HLA in healthy donors. On the study more broadly: Some 85 million unique TCRs, all from HLA-typed donors, were included in an early release of the data.

The germline V gene has CDR1 SGHRS and CDR2 YFSETQ. V was cut by 4 bases and J by 1 base, with 8 bases left in between. The length of the CDR3 is 13 residues. Study findings and constraints: Data from an earlier analysis indicated that most TCR beta V segments were productive either about 90% or about 30% of the time.

The source of this sequence is a young woman in good health and CMV-seropositive. The chain couples TRBV5-1 to TRBJ2-5; possible D gene TRBD1, 6 bases. Material: PBMCs. The CDR3, as DNA: TGCGCCAGCAGCCTGGACAGCCAAGAGACCCAGTACTTC. Its translation: CASSLDSQETQYF.